The 12 T cell receptor beta chains reported below all come from one sample, sequenced in a study of PD-1 blockade in classical Hodgkin lymphoma. All the patients suffered relapse after autologous stem cell transplantation, and brentuximab vedotin exposure differed. The repertoire was sequenced with immunoSEQ multiplex PCR; TCRdb's copy has only in-frame clones and lacks some. The repertoire has 40,000 to 50,000 clones, around 80% of them found once; the top ten carry about an eighth. Sequencing used peripheral blood mononuclear cells (PBMCs), obtained at baseline. These receptors all come from a human donor with classical Hodgkin lymphoma.

The rearrangement joins TRBV19 to TRBJ2-1, with a possible D match to TRBD2 (6 bases). Per the germline V gene, CDR1 is LNHDA and CDR2 is SQIVND (reference sequence). V was cut by 5 bases and J by 5 bases, with 10 bases left in between. CDR3 length: 13 residues. DNA for the CDR3: TGTGCCAGTAGTTCGGGGGACCACAATGAGCAGTTCTTC. Its protein product is CASSSGDHNEQFF.

The gene calls are TRBV5-6 and TRBJ1-1, with a tentative D call TRBD1 (5 bases). The CDR3 runs 13 residues. Looked up from germline, CDR1 is SGHDT and CDR2 is YYEEEE. V was cut by 4 bases and J by 4 bases, with 11 bases left in between. CDR3 residues: CASSGTQFTEAFF. CDR3 DNA: TGTGCCAGCAGCGGGACTCAATTCACTGAAGCTTTCTTT. The full variable domain, completed using reference TRBV5-6 and TRBJ1-1, is DAGVTQSPTHLIKTRGQQVTLRCSPKSGHDTVSWYQQALGQGPQFIFQYYEEEERQRGNFPDRFSGHQFPNYSSELNVNALLLGDSALYLCASSGTQFTEAFFGQGTRLTVV.

This clone was seen a few times. The chain couples TRBV19 to TRBJ1-5; 7 positions match TRBD1. The CDR3 loop spans 17 amino acids. With 9 bases clipped from V and 0 bases from J, the junction kept 14 bases outside the gene matches. The V gene's germline CDR1 is LNHDA and CDR2 SQIVND (reference sequence). The CDR3 DNA reads TGTGCCAGCGTGGACAGGATAGGACTCTATAGCAATCAGCCCCAGCATTTT. It encodes CASVDRIGLYSNQPQHF.

This chain uses TRBV7-2 with TRBJ2-7; the D gene is possibly TRBD1 (6 bases). Germline V gene data show CDR1 as SGHTA and CDR2 as FQGNSA. There are 14 residues in the CDR3. V lost 4 bases, J lost 3 bases, and 13 bases lay in between. The CDR3 sequence: CASSYNRVGYEQYF. For the CDR3, the DNA is TGTGCCAGCAGCTATAACAGGGTGGGCTACGAGCAGTACTTC.

V is TRBV15 and J is TRBJ1-3; TRBD1 matches at 7 bases. Trimming took 6 bases from V and 1 from J; bases not matched to a gene: 15. CDR3 size: 18 residues. Germline V gene lookup returns CDR1 LNHNV and CDR2 YYDKDF (reference sequence). CDR3 DNA: TGTGCCACCAGAGAAGGAACAGGGGCCCACTATTCTGGAAACACCATATATTTT. It codes for CATREGTGAHYSGNTIYF.

The chain joins TRBV7-2 to TRBJ1-3, with D tentatively TRBD1 (6 bases). Trimming removed 4 bases at V and 2 bases at J, with 15 bases between. The length of the CDR3 is 16 residues. Looked up from germline, CDR1 is SGHTA and CDR2 is FQGNSA. This CDR3 is CASSSQVGGAGNTIYF. Here the CDR3 DNA reads TGTGCCAGCAGCTCCCAAGTCGGGGGCGCTGGAAACACCATATATTTT.

This sequence joins TRBV25-1 and TRBJ2-2, with D tentatively TRBD1 (6 bases). The V end lost 3 bases, the J end lost 3 bases, and 8 bases lay between the germline ends. The V gene's germline CDR1 is MGHDK and CDR2 SYGVNS. The length of the CDR3 is 14 residues. CDR3 in amino acids: CASSEGAYTGELFF. CDR3 bases: TGTGCCAGCAGTGAGGGGGCATACACCGGGGAGCTGTTTTTT. The variable domain in full, completed from reference TRBV25-1 and TRBJ2-2, reads EADIYQTPRYLVIGTGKKITLECSQTMGHDKMYWYQQDPGMELHLIHYSYGVNSTEKGDLSSESTVSRIRTEHFPLTLESARPSHTSQYLCASSEGAYTGELFFGEGSRLTVL.

CDR3 nucleotide sequence: TGCGCCAGCAGCCAGGGACAGGGGAGTGGGGGAAACATTCAGTACTTC. This gives the protein CASSQGQGSGGNIQYF. This chain connects TRBV5-1 to TRBJ2-4; 10 bases are a match to TRBD1. Germline V gene data show CDR1 as SGHRS and CDR2 as YFSETQ. The V gene end was trimmed by 4 bases and the J gene end by 6 bases; junction bases not matched to a gene: 10. This CDR3 region has 16 residues.

This clone was observed a handful of times. The gene calls are TRBV10-3 and TRBJ2-1; D perhaps matches TRBD1 (7 bases). V lost 11 bases to trimming and J lost 4 bases, with 18 bases between them. This CDR3 is built from 14 residues. CDR1 is ENHRY and CDR2 is SYGVKD in the germline V gene. The chain's CDR3 is CAARNPGGYNEQFF. The DNA of the CDR3 is TGTGCCGCCCGGAACCCAGGGGGGTACAATGAGCAGTTCTTC.

The genes are TRBV27 and TRBJ1-4; possible D gene TRBD1, 6 bases. This CDR3 has 17 amino acids. Trimming took off 2 bases at V and 0 bases at J, with 13 bases between the two ends. Per germline, CDR1 MNHEY and CDR2 SMNVEV (reference sequence). The CDR3 region has the DNA TGTGCCAGCAGTTTAGTAGGGGGTGGTCCAACTAATGAAAAACTGTTTTTT. This translates into CASSLVGGGPTNEKLFF.

The rearrangement links TRBV6-5 to TRBJ1-1; 7 bases are a match to TRBD1. The germline CDR1 and CDR2 sequences are MNHEY and SVGAGI. Trimming took 6 bases from V and 3 from J; bases not matched to a gene: 4. This CDR3 is 13 amino acids long. DNA for the CDR3: TGTGCCAGCAGGGCGGGACAGTACACTGAAGCTTTCTTT. Protein product: CASRAGQYTEAFF.

The J gene is TRBJ1-6, the V gene TRBV2, with 8 bases identical to TRBD1. Germline trimming cut 9 bases from V and 8 bases from J; bases unmatched to any gene: 6. Germline assignment: CDR1 SNHLY and CDR2 FYNNEI. CDR3 length equals 13 residues. CDR3 sequence reads: CARRQGQDSPLHF. Here the CDR3 DNA reads TGTGCCAGGCGACAGGGGCAGGATTCACCCCTCCACTTT.